Sequencing of this TCR beta chain was carried out in a study of control samples from healthy donors and cancer patients. Here immunoSEQ multiplex PCR was the method, and the copy in TCRdb shows in-frame clones only, minus some. This sample carries tens of thousands of clones, roughly 87% of them seen once, and the ten largest clones take around 3.8%. A single count supports this clone. V dropped 7 bases and J dropped 4; count of bases not matched to a gene: 9. CDR1 and CDR2 from the germline V gene are LNHDA and SQIVND (reference sequence). This CDR3 spans 15 amino acids. Source material: blood. The chain is built from TRBV19 and TRBJ2-2; 7 bases match TRBD2. This clonotype originated in a woman aged 50 to 60 in good health. As DNA, the CDR3 is TGTGCCAGTATCGGTACTAGCGACCTCACCGGGGAGCTGTTTTTT. Its translation: CASIGTSDLTGELFF. Drawing the rest from reference TRBV19 and TRBJ2-2, the complete variable domain is DGGITQSPKYLFRKEGQNVTLSCEQNLNHDAMYWYRQDPGQGLRLIYYSQIVNDFQKGDIAEGYSVSREKKESFPLTVTSAQKNPTAFYLCASIGTSDLTGELFFGEGSRLTVL.